The clone carrying this T cell receptor beta chain was counted a single time. Its antigen remains unknown. The data originate from a study of shared clonotypes between healthy human individuals. Broader study findings: Generation of non-shared clonotypes was less probable than generation of clonotypes shared by all four donors.

It was CD45RO-negative cells, positively selected for CCR7, that made up naive CD8 cells, with terminally differentiated effector memory CD45RA+ cells excluded. Over several immunoSEQ plates, each subset's genomic DNA was distributed in even portions. The authors' processing: As immunoSEQ supplied junction-only sequences (without quality scores), filtering differed. Sequencing used immunoSEQ multiplex PCR; TCRdb keeps in-frame clones, though not all of them. The V and J calls and clone size are taken from that table; D and trimming were inferred from the DNA. The sample has some 2 million clones, about 95% seen once. The CDR3 runs to 12 residues. Trimming shortened V by 9 bases and J by 4 bases, and 12 bases separated the two germline ends. The germline V gene has CDR1 LNHDA and CDR2 SQIVND (reference sequence).

The TCR comes from a young man in good health. The chain has TRBV19 and TRBJ2-5, with D possibly being TRBD2 (6 bases). Sequencing input: naive CD8+ T cells sorted from blood. CDR3: CASAGGTETQYF. CDR3 bases: TGTGCCAGCGCCGGGGGTACAGAGACCCAGTACTTC.